This T cell receptor (beta chain) was recorded in a study of STAT5B mutations in CD4+ large granular lymphocyte leukemia. Germline V gives CDR1 SEHNR, CDR2 FQNEAQ (reference sequence). V lost 4 bases to trimming and J lost 0 bases; unmatched junction nucleotides: 3. This CDR3 comprises 15 residues. The table came from immunoSEQ multiplex PCR; TCRdb's copy has only in-frame clones and leaves some out. The repertoire includes about 4,100 clones, roughly 72% of them detected once, and over 60% sits in the top ten. The sequenced material came from PBMCs. The chain carries TRBV7-9 and TRBJ2-1, with 7 bases that match TRBD1. The receptor comes from a man aged 65 to 79 with CD4+ T-cell large granular lymphocyte leukemia. The CDR3 here is CASSSQGFSYNEQFF. Here the CDR3 DNA reads TGTGCCAGCAGCTCACAGGGGTTCTCCTACAATGAGCAGTTCTTC.